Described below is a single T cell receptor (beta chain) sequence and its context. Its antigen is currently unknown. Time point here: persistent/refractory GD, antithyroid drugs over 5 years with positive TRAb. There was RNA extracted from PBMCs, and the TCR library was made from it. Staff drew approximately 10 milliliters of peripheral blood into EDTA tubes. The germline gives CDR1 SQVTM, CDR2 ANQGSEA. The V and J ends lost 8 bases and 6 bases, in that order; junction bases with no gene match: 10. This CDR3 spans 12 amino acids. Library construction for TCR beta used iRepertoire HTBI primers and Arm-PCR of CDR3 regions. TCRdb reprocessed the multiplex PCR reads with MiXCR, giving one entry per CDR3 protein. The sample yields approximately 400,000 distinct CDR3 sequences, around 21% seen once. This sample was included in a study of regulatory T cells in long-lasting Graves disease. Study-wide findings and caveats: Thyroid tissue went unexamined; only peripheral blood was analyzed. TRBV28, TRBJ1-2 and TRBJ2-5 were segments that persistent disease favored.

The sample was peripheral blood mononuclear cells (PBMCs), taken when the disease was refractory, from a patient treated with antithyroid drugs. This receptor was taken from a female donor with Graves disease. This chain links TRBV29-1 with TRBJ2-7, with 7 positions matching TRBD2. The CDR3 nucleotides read TGCAGCCCTGTGGGGGGGTCCGCCGAGCAGTACTTC. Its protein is CSPVGGSAEQYF.